The source of this T cell receptor beta chain is a study of blood T cell repertoires in COVID-19. The data were produced by immunoSEQ multiplex PCR, yet TCRdb's version contains in-frame clones alone and is incomplete. The repertoire consists of 150,000 to 180,000 clones, with approximately 80% occurring once and the leading ten covering 3% to 4.5%. Germline CDR1 and CDR2: MNHEY and SVGAGI. The V and J ends lost 0 bases and 7 bases respectively, with 10 bases between them. The CDR3 contains 15 residues. This clone has a single count. This receptor was obtained from a woman over 75 with acute or convalescent COVID-19. The chain uses TRBV6-5 and TRBJ1-6, with a tentative D call TRBD1 (5 bases). Specimen: peripheral blood. CDR3 coding DNA: TGTGCCAGCAGTTACTCGGGGCTACGAAATTCACCCCTCCACTTT. Amino acid sequence: CASSYSGLRNSPLHF.